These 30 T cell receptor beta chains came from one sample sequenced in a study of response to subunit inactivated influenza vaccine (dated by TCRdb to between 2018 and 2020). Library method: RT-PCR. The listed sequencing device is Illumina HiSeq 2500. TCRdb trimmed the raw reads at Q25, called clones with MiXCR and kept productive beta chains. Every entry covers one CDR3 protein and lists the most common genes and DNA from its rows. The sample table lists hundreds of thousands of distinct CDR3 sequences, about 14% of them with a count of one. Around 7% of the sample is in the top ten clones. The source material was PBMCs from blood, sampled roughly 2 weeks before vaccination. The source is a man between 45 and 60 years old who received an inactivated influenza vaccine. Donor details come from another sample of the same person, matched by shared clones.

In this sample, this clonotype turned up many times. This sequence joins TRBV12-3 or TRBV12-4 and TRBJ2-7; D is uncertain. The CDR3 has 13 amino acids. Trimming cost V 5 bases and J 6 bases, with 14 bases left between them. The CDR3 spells CASSTGRVGEQYF. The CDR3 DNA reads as TGTGCCAGCAGTACCGGGCGCGTGGGCGAGCAGTACTTC.

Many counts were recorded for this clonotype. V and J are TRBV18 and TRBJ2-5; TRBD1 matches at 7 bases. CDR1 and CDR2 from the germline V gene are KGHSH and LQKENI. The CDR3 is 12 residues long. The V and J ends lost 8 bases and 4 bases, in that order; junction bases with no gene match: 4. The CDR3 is CASSPGGETQYF. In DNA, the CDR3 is TGTGCCAGCAGCCCAGGGGGAGAGACCCAGTACTTC. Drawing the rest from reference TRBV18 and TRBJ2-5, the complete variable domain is NAGVMQNPRHLVRRRGQEARLRCSPMKGHSHVYWYRQLPEEGLKFMVYLQKENIIDESGMPKERFSAEFPKEGPSILRIQQVVRGDSAAYFCASSPGGETQYFGPGTRLLVL.

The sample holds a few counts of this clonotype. CDR3 region: CAWSLPGPSWINEQFF. Written as DNA, the CDR3 is TGTGCCTGGAGTCTACCCGGGCCGTCGTGGATCAATGAGCAGTTCTTC. The chain has TRBV30 and TRBJ2-1, with D unclear. From germline, CDR1 is GTSNPN and CDR2 SVGIG (reference sequence). Trimming stripped 2 bases from V and 6 bases from J, with 20 bases between. The CDR3 sequence is 16 residues long.

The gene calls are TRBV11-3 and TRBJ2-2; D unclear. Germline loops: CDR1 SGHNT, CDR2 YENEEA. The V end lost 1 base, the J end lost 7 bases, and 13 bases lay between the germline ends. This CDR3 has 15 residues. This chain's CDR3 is CASSLGGQPVGELFF. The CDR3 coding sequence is TGTGCCAGCAGCTTAGGAGGCCAGCCCGTCGGGGAGCTGTTTTTT. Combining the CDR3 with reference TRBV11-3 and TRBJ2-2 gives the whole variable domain EAGVVQSPRYKIIEKKQPVAFWCNPISGHNTLYWYLQNLGQGPELLIRYENEEAVDDSQLPKDRFSAERLKGVDSTLKIQPAELGDSAVYLCASSLGGQPVGELFFGEGSRLTVL.

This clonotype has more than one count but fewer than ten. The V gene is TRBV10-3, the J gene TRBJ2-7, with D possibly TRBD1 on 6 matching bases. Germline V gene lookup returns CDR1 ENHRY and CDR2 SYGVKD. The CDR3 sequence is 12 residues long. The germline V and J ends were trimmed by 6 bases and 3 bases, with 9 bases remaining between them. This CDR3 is CAISDRIYEQYF. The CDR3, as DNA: TGTGCCATCAGCGACAGGATCTACGAGCAGTACTTC.

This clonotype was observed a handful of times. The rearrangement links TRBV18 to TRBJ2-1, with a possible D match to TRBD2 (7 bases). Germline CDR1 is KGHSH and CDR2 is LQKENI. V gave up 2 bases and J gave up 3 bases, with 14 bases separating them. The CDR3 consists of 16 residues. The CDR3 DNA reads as TGTGCCAGCTCACCAGCTGGGGGGGGCCTCTACAATGAGCAGTTCTTC. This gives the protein CASSPAGGGLYNEQFF.

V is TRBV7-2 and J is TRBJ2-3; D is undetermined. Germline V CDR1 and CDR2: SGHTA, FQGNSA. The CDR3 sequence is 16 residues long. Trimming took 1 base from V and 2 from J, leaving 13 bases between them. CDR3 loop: CASSLERSGYTDTQYF. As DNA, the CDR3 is TGTGCCAGCAGCTTAGAGAGGTCTGGCTACACAGATACGCAGTATTTT.

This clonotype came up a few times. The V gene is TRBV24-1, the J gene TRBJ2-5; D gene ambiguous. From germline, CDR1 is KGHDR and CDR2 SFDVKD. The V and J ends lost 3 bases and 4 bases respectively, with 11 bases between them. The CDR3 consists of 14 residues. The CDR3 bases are TGTGCCACCAGTGATCCCCGGCAGACAGAGACCCAGTACTTC. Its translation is CATSDPRQTETQYF.

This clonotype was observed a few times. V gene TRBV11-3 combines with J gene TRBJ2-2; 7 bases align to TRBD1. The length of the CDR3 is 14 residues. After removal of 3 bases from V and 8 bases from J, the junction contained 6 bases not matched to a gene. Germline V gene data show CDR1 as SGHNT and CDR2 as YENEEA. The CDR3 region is CASSFSQGLGELFF. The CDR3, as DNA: TGTGCCAGCAGCTTCTCACAGGGGCTAGGGGAGCTGTTTTTT. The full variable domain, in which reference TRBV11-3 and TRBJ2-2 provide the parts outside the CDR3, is EAGVVQSPRYKIIEKKQPVAFWCNPISGHNTLYWYLQNLGQGPELLIRYENEEAVDDSQLPKDRFSAERLKGVDSTLKIQPAELGDSAVYLCASSFSQGLGELFFGEGSRLTVL.

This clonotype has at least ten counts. CDR3 nucleotide sequence: TGTGCCAGCAGTTTCAGCGGGGGGGCGATCGAGCAGTACTTC. This translates into CASSFSGGAIEQYF. The chain combines TRBV12-3 or TRBV12-4 with TRBJ2-7; 10 nucleotides match TRBD2. V was clipped by 3 bases and J by 6 bases; unmatched bases: 5. The CDR3 runs to 14 residues.

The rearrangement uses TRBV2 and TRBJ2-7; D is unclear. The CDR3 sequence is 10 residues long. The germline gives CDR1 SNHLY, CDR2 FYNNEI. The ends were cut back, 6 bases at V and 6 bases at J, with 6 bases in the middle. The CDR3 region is CASRVSEQYF. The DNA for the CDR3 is TGTGCCAGCAGGGTCAGCGAGCAGTACTTC.

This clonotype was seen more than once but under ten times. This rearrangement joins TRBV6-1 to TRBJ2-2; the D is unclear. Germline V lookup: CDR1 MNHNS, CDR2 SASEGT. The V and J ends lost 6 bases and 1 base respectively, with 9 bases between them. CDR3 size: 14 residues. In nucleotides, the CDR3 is TGTGCCAGCAGAGTTTTAAGGAACACCGGGGAGCTGTTTTTT. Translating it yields CASRVLRNTGELFF.

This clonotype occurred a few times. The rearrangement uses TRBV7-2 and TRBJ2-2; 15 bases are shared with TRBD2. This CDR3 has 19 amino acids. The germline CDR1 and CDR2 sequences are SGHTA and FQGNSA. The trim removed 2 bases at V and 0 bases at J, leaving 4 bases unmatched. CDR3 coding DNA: TGTGCCAGCAGCTTAACGGGGACTAGCGGGGGGACGAACACCGGGGAGCTGTTTTTT. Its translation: CASSLTGTSGGTNTGELFF.

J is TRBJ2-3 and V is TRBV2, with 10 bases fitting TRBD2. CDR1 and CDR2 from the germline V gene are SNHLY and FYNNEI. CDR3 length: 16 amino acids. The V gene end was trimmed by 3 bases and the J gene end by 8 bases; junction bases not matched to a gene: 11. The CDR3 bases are TGTGCCAGCAGTGACGGTAGCGGGAGGACTCGGGGTACGCAGTATTTT. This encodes CASSDGSGRTRGTQYF.

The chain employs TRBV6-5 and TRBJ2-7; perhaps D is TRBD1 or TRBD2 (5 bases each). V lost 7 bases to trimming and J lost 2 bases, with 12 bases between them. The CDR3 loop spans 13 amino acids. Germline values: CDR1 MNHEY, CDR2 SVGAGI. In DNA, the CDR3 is TGTGCCAGCACTTCGGGACCCACCTACGAGCAGTACTTC. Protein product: CASTSGPTYEQYF.

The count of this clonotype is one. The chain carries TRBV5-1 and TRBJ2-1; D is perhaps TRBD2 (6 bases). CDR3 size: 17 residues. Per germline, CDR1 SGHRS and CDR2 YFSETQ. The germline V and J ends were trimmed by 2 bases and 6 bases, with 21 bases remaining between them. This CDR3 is CASSFSSGTSGGNEQFF. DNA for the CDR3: TGCGCCAGCAGCTTCTCTTCCGGGACTTCCGGCGGCAATGAGCAGTTCTTC.

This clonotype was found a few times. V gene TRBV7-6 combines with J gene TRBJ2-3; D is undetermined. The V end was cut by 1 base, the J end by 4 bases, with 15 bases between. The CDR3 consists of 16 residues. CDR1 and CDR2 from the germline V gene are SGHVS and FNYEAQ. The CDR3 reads CASSLDPVLRADTQYF. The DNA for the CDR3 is TGTGCCAGCAGCTTAGATCCTGTATTGAGAGCAGATACGCAGTATTTT.

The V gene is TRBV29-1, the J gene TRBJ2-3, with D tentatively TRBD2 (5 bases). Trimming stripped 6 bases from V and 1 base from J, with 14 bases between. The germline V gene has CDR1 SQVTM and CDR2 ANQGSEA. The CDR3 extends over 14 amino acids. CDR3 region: CSVLLGRGTDTQYF. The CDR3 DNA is TGCAGCGTCCTCCTCGGGCGGGGCACAGATACGCAGTATTTT.

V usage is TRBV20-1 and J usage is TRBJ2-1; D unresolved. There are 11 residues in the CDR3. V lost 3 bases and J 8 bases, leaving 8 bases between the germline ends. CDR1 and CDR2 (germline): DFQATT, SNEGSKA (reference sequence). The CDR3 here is CSARYRYEQFF. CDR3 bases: TGCAGTGCTAGGTATCGGTATGAGCAGTTCTTC.

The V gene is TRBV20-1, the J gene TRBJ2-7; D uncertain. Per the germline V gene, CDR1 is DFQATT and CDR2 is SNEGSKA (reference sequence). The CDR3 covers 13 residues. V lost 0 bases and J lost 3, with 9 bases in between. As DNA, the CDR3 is TGCAGTGCTAGAGATCTGCGTGACTACGAGCAGTACTTC. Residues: CSARDLRDYEQYF.

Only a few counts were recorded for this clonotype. The CDR3 protein is CASSWVANTGELFF. CDR3 DNA: TGTGCCAGCAGCTGGGTCGCGAACACCGGGGAGCTGTTTTTT. The rearrangement uses TRBV5-5 and TRBJ2-2; unclear D gene. Germline V gene data show CDR1 as SGHKS and CDR2 as YYEKEE (reference sequence). The V end lost 3 bases, the J end lost 0 bases, and 6 bases lay between the germline ends. The CDR3 is made up of 14 amino acids.

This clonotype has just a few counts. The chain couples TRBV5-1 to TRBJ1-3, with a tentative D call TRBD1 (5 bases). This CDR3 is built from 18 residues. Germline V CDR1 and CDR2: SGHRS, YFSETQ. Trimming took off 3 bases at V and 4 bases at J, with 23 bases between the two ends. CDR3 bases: TGCGCCAGCAGCTCGACTGGGACCCCTAGGAGCCGGGGAAACACCATATATTTT. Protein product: CASSSTGTPRSRGNTIYF.

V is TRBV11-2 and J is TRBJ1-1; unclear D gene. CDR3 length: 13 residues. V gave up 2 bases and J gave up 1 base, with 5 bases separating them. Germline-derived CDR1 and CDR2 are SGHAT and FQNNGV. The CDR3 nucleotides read TGTGCCAGCAGCTTAATTTGGAACACTGAAGCTTTCTTT. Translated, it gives CASSLIWNTEAFF.

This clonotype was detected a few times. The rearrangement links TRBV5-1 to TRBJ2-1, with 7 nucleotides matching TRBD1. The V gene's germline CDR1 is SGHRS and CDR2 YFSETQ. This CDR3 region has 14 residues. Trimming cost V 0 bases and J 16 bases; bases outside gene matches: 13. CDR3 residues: CASSLDSLGQRKFF. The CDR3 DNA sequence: TGCGCCAGCAGCTTGGATAGTCTGGGACAGAGGAAATTCTTC.

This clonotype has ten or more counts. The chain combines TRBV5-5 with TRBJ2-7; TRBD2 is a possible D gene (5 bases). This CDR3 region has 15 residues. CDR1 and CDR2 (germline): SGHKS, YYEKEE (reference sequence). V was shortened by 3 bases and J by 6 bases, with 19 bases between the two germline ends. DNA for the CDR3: TGTGCCAGCAGCTCGGGATATCAGGTGATTCGCGAGCAGTACTTC. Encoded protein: CASSSGYQVIREQYF.

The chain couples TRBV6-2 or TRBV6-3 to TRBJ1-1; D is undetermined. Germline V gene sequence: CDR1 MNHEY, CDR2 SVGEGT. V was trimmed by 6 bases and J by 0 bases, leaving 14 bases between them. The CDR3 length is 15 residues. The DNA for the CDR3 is TGTGCCAGCAGAGTTACTAGACACCTGAACACTGAAGCTTTCTTT. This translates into CASRVTRHLNTEAFF.

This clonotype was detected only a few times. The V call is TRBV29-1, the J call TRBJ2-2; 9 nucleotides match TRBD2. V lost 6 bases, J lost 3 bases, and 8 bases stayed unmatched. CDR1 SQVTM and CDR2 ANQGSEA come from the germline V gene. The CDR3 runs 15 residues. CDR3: CSVGAGTSHTGELFF. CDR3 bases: TGCAGCGTGGGGGCCGGGACTAGCCACACCGGGGAGCTGTTTTTT.

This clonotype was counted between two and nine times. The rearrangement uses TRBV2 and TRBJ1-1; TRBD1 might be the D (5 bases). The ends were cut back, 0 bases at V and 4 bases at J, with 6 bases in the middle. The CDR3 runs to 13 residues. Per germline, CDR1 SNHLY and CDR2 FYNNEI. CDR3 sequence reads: CASSEAGTTEAFF. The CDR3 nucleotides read TGTGCCAGCAGTGAAGCAGGGACCACTGAAGCTTTCTTT.

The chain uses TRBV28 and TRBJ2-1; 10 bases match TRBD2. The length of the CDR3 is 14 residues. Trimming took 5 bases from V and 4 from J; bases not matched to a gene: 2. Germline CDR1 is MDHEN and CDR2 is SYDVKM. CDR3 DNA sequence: TGTGCCAGCAGTCGTAGCGGGAGGTACAATGAGCAGTTCTTC. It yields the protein CASSRSGRYNEQFF.

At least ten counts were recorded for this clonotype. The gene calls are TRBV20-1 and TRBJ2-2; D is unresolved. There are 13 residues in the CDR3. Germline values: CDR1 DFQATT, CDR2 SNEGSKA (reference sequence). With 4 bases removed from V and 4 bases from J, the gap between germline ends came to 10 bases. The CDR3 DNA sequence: TGCAGTGCTAAGCCCAGGAGCACCGGGGAGCTGTTTTTT. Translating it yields CSAKPRSTGELFF.